The T cell receptor beta chain described here comes from a study of T cell changes during pregnancy in multiple sclerosis. This CDR3 region has 15 residues. Germline CDR1 and CDR2: SEHNR and FQNEAQ (reference sequence). J gave up 10 bases and V 2 bases, and 9 bases lay outside the gene matches. This clone was found many times. Generated by immunoSEQ multiplex PCR, the TCRdb table keeps only in-frame clones and is missing some. The sample lists around 29,000 clones, over 65% occurring once. This receptor was taken from a female donor with multiple sclerosis, enrolled in a pregnancy study. This rearrangement joins TRBV7-9 to TRBJ2-1, with TRBD2 identical over 9 bases. Sequenced here: CD8+ T cells from peripheral blood mononuclear cells, sampled after pregnancy. The chain's CDR3 is CASSLLAGGREEQFF. CDR3 nucleotide sequence: TGTGCCAGCAGCTTATTGGCGGGGGGGAGAGAGGAGCAGTTCTTC.